This T cell receptor beta chain is drawn from a study of blood T cell repertoires in COVID-19. V lost 2 bases to trimming and J lost 4 bases; unmatched junction nucleotides: 2. The germline CDR1 and CDR2 sequences are ENHRY and SYGVKD. The CDR3 extends over 14 amino acids. TCRdb's table, derived via immunoSEQ multiplex PCR, lists solely in-frame clones and lacks some. In the table there are approximately 260,000 clones, more than 75% of which are singletons. Sequencing was done on a sample of PBMCs or T cells enriched from blood (not recorded which). The gene calls are TRBV10-3 and TRBJ2-3; TRBD2 aligns across 8 bases. This TCR came from a woman in her fifties or sixties who had been exposed to COVID-19. CDR3 coding DNA: TGTGCCATCAGTGAGCGGGGGGGGTCAGATACGCAGTATTTT. It specifies CAISERGGSDTQYF.